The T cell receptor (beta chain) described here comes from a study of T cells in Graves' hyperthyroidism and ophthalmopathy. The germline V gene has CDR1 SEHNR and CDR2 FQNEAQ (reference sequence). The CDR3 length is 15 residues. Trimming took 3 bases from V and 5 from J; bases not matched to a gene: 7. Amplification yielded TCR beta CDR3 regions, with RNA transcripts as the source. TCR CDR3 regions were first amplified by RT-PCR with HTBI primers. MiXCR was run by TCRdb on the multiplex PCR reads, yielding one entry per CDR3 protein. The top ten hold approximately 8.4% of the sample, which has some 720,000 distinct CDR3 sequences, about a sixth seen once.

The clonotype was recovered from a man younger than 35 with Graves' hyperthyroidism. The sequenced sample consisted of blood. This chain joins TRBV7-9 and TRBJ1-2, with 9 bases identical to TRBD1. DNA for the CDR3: TGTGCCAGCAGCTTTAGGACAGGGGTAGCGTATGGCTACACCTTC. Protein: CASSFRTGVAYGYTF.